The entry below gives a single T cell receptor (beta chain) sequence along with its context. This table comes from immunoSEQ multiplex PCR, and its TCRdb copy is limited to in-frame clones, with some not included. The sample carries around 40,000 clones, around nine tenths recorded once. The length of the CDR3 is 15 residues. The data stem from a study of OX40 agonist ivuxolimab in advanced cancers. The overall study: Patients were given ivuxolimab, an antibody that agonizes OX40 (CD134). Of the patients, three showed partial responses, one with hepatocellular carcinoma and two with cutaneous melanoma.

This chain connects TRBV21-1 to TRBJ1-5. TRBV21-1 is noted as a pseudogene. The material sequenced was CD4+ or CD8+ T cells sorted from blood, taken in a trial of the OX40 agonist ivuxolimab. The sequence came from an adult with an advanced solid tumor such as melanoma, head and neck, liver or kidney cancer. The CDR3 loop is CASTWGSQSDQPQHF. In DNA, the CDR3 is TGTGCCAGCACCTGGGGGTCCCAATCCGATCAGCCCCAGCATTTT.